This passage covers 19 T cell receptor beta chains from one sample sequenced in a study of cytomegalovirus exposure and HLA in healthy donors. Use of 60 Vbeta and 13 Jbeta primers characterized the PCR. Data came from immunoSEQ multiplex PCR; TCRdb stores just in-frame clones and leaves some out. The sample has 100,000 to 150,000 clones, roughly 83% seen once. The sequencing input was PBMCs. These receptors were taken from a girl under 10 years old in good health and CMV-seronegative.

The J gene is TRBJ1-4, the V gene TRBV5-1; the D is unclear. The CDR3 has 19 residues. Per germline, CDR1 SGHRS and CDR2 YFSETQ. The germline V and J ends were trimmed by 2 bases and 0 bases, with 20 bases remaining between them. CDR3 amino acids: CASSFSPGIPRTTNEKLFF. CDR3 bases: TGCGCCAGCAGCTTCTCCCCGGGGATCCCTCGAACAACTAATGAAAAACTGTTTTTT.

CDR3 sequence (DNA): TGTGCCAGCAGTGAAGCCGGGTTTTTAGACGAGCAGTACTTC. Translating it yields CASSEAGFLDEQYF. This chain joins TRBV2 and TRBJ2-7; D gene ambiguous. Trimming took off 0 bases at V and 5 bases at J, with 11 bases between the two ends. CDR3 size: 14 residues. Germline lookup yields CDR1 SNHLY and CDR2 FYNNEI.

V gene TRBV29-1 combines with J gene TRBJ2-3; D might be TRBD2 (6 bases). Germline assignment: CDR1 SQVTM and CDR2 ANQGSEA. The CDR3 is 13 residues long. The V gene lost 8 bases and the J gene lost 7 bases, with 19 bases spanning the gap. In DNA form, the CDR3 reads TGCAGCTTCCTTGGGGGAAGCGGGCATACGCAGTATTTT. It encodes CSFLGGSGHTQYF.

The chain combines TRBV5-1 with TRBJ2-1, with 12 bases fitting TRBD2. The CDR3 runs 15 residues. J lost 5 bases, V lost 3 bases, and 3 bases had no gene match. Germline V gene data show CDR1 as SGHRS and CDR2 as YFSETQ. CDR3 DNA sequence: TGCGCCAGCAGCTACGGACTAGCGGGGAACAATGAGCAGTTCTTC. Its translation: CASSYGLAGNNEQFF. Filled out from reference TRBV5-1 and TRBJ2-1, the complete variable domain reads KAGVTQTPRYLIKTRGQQVTLSCSPISGHRSVSWYQQTPGQGLQFLFEYFSETQRNKGNFPGRFSGRQFSNSRSEMNVSTLELGDSALYLCASSYGLAGNNEQFFGPGTRLTVL.

The genes are TRBV30 and TRBJ2-1; D gene uncertain. CDR3 length: 13 amino acids. Germline-derived CDR1 and CDR2 are GTSNPN and SVGIG (reference sequence). With 4 bases removed from V and 7 bases from J, the gap between germline ends came to 14 bases. Here the CDR3 reads CAWKVEHVNEQFF. For the CDR3, the DNA is TGTGCCTGGAAAGTCGAGCATGTAAATGAGCAGTTCTTC.

This clone was detected only once. V is TRBV6-1 and J is TRBJ2-7, with TRBD2 matching 14 bases. This CDR3 has 16 amino acids. Trimming removed 1 base from V and 6 bases from J; junction bases left unmatched: 5. Germline loops: CDR1 MNHNS, CDR2 SASEGT. CDR3 sequence reads: CASSEDPGLAGAEQYF. The CDR3 bases are TGTGCCAGCAGTGAAGACCCGGGACTAGCGGGGGCCGAGCAGTACTTC.

The J gene is TRBJ1-3, the V gene TRBV6-5; TRBD1 matches 7 bases. V lost 2 bases, J lost 4 bases, and 8 bases stayed unmatched. The CDR3 is made up of 16 amino acids. Germline values: CDR1 MNHEY, CDR2 SVGAGI. The CDR3 reads CASSYGTGVGGNTIYF. CDR3 nucleotides: TGTGCCAGCAGTTACGGAACAGGGGTTGGCGGAAACACCATATATTTT.

This clone was picked up one time. This rearrangement joins TRBV5-1 to TRBJ2-1; 7 bases match TRBD2. The germline CDR1 and CDR2 sequences are SGHRS and YFSETQ. The junction had 9 bases not matched to a gene; V was cut back by 3 bases and J by 0 bases. CDR3 length equals 17 residues. CDR3 DNA sequence: TGCGCCAGCAGCTACCAACCCCGGACTAGCTCCTACAATGAGCAGTTCTTC. As protein: CASSYQPRTSSYNEQFF.

This clone has a handful of counts. The V and J genes are TRBV6-5 and TRBJ1-2, with 9 bases that match TRBD1. Germline lookup yields CDR1 MNHEY and CDR2 SVGAGI. This CDR3 contains 13 residues. The ends lost 2 bases at V and 6 bases at J; junction bases unmatched: 1. The CDR3 DNA reads TGTGCCAGCAGTTACGGGACAGGGAATGGCTACACCTTC. Translated, it gives CASSYGTGNGYTF.

V gene TRBV5-1 combines with J gene TRBJ2-1; D is unclear. This CDR3 region has 15 residues. The germline CDR1 and CDR2 sequences are SGHRS and YFSETQ. Deletions cut 4 bases from V and 6 bases from J, with 17 bases between. The DNA for the CDR3 is TGCGCCAGCAGCCAGTACGCGGTACCGGCCAATGAGCAGTTCTTC. Its translation is CASSQYAVPANEQFF.

This rearrangement joins TRBV6-4 to TRBJ2-5; D gene uncertain. Per germline, CDR1 MRHNA and CDR2 SNTAGT. Trimming shortened V by 8 bases and J by 4 bases, and 14 bases separated the two germline ends. CDR3 length: 13 amino acids. The CDR3 sequence is CASSPAPGETQYF. The CDR3 region has the DNA TGTGCCAGCTCCCCGGCCCCAGGAGAGACCCAGTACTTC.

DNA of the CDR3: TGCAGTGCTAGTCTGGAGACCCAGTACTTC. This translates into CSASLETQYF. This chain joins TRBV20-1 and TRBJ2-5, with D unclear. The CDR3 is 10 residues long. CDR1 and CDR2 (germline): DFQATT, SNEGSKA (reference sequence). V was cut by 3 bases and J by 5 bases, with 4 bases left in between.

The chain combines TRBV5-1 with TRBJ2-1; 10 bases are a match to TRBD1. In germline, CDR1 is SGHRS, CDR2 YFSETQ. V was pared by 6 bases and J by 4 bases, with 10 bases of the junction left unmatched. This CDR3 is built from 16 residues. The CDR3 here is CASKLGTGQGYNEQFF. Written as DNA, the CDR3 is TGCGCCAGCAAGCTAGGGACGGGACAGGGGTACAATGAGCAGTTCTTC.

The rearrangement links TRBV6-4 to TRBJ2-2, with a tentative D call TRBD1 (6 bases). The V gene's germline CDR1 is MRHNA and CDR2 SNTAGT. Trimming left V 4 bases short and J 5 bases short, with 11 bases between. There are 14 residues in the CDR3. The CDR3 DNA reads as TGTGCCAGCAGTGCTACAGGGAAGACCGGGGAGCTGTTTTTT. As protein: CASSATGKTGELFF.

The J gene is TRBJ1-1, the V gene TRBV7-3; 9 positions match TRBD1. V dropped 5 bases and J dropped 0; count of bases not matched to a gene: 4. The CDR3 has 15 amino acids. Germline-derived CDR1 and CDR2 are SGHTA and FQGTGA. DNA for the CDR3: TGTGCCAGCAGCACCAACAGGGGGCTGAACACTGAAGCTTTCTTT. This translates into CASSTNRGLNTEAFF.

The chain recombines TRBV7-9 with TRBJ2-5; 8 nucleotides line up with TRBD1. From germline, CDR1 is SEHNR and CDR2 FQNEAQ (reference sequence). The junction had 6 bases not matched to a gene; V was cut back by 4 bases and J by 5 bases. The CDR3 contains 14 residues. CDR3 residues: CASSSDRVLETQYF. In nucleotides, the CDR3 is TGTGCCAGCAGCTCGGACAGGGTTTTGGAGACCCAGTACTTC.

This chain uses TRBV2 with TRBJ1-4, with 9 positions matching TRBD1. Losses at the gene ends were 6 bases for V and 5 bases for J; bases not matched to a gene: 1. This CDR3 contains 13 residues. Per the germline V gene, CDR1 is SNHLY and CDR2 is FYNNEI. CDR3 DNA: TGTGCCAGCAGAGACAGGGGGAATGAAAAACTGTTTTTT. It codes for CASRDRGNEKLFF.

The gene calls are TRBV5-4 and TRBJ1-1, with 9 bases matching TRBD1. The CDR3 extends over 14 amino acids. The germline V gene has CDR1 SGHNT and CDR2 YYREEE (reference sequence). Trimming took 4 bases from V and 7 from J; bases not matched to a gene: 8. The CDR3 coding sequence is TGTGCCAGCAGCGACCCCGACAGGGGGAATGAAGCTTTCTTT. It yields the protein CASSDPDRGNEAFF.

This clone is large within its sample. Other DNA sequences of this sample code for an identical CDR3. The CDR3 sequence is CASRVQGSNYGYTF. For the CDR3, the DNA is TGTGCCAGCAGGGTACAGGGTTCTAACTATGGCTACACCTTC. This sequence joins TRBV5-4 and TRBJ1-2; D is possibly TRBD1 (6 bases). V lost 5 bases and J 0 bases, leaving 11 bases between the germline ends. Germline V gives CDR1 SGHNT, CDR2 YYREEE (reference sequence). The CDR3 has 14 residues. Combining the CDR3 with reference TRBV5-4 and TRBJ1-2 gives the whole variable domain ETGVTQSPTHLIKTRGQQVTLRCSSQSGHNTVSWYQQALGQGPQFIFQYYREEENGRGNFPPRFSGLQFPNYSSELNVNALELDDSALYLCASRVQGSNYGYTFGSGTRLTVV.